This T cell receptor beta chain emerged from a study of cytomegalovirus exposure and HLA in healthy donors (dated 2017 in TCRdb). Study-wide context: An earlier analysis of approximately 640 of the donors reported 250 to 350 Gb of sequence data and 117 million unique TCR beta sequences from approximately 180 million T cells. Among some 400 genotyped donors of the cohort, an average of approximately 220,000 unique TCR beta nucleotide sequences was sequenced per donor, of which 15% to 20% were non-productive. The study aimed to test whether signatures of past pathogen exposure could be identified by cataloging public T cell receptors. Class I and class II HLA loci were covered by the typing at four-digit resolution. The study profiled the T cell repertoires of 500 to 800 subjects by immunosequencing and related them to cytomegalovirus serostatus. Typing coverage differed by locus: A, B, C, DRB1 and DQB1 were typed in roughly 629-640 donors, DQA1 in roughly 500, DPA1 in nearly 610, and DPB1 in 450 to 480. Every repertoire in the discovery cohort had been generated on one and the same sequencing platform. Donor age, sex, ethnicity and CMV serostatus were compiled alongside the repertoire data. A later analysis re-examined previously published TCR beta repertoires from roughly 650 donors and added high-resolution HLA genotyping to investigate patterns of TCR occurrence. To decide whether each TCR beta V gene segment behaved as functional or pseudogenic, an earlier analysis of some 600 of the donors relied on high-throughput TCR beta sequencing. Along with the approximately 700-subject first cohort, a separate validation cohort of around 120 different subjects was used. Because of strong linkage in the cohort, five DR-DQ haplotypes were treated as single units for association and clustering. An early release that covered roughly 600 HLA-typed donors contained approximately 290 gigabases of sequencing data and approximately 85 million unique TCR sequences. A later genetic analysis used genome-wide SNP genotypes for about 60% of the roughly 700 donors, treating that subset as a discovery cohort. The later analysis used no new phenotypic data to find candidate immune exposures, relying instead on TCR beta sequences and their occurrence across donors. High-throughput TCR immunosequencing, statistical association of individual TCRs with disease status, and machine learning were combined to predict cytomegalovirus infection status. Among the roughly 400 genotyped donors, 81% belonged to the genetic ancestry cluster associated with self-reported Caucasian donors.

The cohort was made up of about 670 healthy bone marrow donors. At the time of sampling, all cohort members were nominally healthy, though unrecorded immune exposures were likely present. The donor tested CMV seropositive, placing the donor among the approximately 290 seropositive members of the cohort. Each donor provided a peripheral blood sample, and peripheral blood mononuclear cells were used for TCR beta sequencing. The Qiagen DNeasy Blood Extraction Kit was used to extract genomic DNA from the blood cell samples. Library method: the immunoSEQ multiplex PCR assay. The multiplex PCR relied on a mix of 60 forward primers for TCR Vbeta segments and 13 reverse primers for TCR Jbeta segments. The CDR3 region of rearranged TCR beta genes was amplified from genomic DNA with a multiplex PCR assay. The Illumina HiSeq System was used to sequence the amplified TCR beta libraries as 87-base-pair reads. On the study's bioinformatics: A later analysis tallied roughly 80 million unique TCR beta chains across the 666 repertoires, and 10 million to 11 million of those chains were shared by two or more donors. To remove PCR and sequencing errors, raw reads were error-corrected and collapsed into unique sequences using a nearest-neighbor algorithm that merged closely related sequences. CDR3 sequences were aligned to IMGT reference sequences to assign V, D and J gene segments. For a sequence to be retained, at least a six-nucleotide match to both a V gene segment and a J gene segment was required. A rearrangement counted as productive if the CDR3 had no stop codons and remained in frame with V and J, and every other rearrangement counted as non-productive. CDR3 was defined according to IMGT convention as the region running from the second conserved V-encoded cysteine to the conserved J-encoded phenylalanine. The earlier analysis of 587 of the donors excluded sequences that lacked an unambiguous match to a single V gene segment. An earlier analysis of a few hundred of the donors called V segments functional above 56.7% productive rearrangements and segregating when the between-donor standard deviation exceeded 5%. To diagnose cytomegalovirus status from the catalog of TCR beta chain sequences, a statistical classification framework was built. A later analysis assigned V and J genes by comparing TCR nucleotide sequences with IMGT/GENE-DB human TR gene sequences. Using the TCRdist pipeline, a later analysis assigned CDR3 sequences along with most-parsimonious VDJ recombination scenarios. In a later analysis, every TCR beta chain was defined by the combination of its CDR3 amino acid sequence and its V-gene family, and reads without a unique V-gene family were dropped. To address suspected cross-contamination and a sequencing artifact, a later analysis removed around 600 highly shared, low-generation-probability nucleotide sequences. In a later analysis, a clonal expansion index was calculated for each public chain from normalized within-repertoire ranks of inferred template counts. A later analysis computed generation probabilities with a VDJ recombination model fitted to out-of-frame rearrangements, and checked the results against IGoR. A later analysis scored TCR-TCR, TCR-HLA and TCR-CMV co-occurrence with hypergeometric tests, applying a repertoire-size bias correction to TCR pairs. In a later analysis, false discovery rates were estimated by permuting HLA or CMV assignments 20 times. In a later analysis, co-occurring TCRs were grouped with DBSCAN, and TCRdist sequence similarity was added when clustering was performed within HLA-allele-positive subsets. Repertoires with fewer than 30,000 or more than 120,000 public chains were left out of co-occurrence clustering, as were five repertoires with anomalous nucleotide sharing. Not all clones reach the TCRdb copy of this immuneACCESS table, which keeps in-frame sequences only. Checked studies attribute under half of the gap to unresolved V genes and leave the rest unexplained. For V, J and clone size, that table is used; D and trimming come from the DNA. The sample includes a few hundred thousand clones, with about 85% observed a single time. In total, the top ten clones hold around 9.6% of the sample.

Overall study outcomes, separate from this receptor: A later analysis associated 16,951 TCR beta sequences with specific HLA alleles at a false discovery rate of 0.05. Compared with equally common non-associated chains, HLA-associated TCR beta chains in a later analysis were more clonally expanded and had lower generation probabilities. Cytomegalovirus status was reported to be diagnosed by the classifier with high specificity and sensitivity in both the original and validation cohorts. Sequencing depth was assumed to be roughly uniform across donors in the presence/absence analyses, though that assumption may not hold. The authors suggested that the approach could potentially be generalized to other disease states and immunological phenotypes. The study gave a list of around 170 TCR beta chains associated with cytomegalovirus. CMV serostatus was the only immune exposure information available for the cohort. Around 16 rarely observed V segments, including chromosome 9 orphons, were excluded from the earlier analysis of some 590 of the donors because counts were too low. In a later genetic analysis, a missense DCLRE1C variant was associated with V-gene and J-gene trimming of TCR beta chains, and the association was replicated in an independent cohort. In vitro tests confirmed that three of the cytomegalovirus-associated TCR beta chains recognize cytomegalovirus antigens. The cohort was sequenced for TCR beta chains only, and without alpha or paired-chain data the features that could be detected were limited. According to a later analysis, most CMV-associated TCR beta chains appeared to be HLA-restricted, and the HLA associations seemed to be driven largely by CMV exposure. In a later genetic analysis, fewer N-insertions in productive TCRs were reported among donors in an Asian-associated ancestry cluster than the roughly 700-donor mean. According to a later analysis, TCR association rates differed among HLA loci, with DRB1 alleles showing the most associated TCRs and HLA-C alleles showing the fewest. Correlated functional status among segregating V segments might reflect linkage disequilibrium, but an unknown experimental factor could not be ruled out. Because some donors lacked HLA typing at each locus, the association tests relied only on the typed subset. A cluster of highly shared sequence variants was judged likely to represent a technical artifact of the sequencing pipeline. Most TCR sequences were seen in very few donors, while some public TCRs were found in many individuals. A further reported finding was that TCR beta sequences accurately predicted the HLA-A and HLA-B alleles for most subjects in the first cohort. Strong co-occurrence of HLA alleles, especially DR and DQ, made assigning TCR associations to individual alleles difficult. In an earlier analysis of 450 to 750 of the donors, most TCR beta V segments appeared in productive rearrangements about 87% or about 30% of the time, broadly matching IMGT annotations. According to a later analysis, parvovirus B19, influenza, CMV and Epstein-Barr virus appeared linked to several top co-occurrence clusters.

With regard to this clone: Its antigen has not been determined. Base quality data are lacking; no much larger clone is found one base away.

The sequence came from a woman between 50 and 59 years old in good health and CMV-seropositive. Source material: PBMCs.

The DNA reads as follows: TGTGCCAGCAGCCCCCGAGTAGAAGGGGAGCTGTTTTTT. Translated, this gives CASSPRVEGELFF. The V and J genes are TRBV11-3 and TRBJ2-2; the D gene identity is not certain. The germline V gene encodes CDR1 SGHNT and CDR2 YENEEA. CDR3 length: 13 amino acids, cysteine to phenylalanine. The only DNA kept is the CDR3, 39 bases in frame from the first base. The trim is 5 bases for V and 8 bases for J, with a gap of 12 bases between the germline ends.